This TCR beta chain appears in the sequencing data of a study of control samples from healthy donors and cancer patients. V lost 6 bases and J 6 bases, leaving 15 bases between the germline ends. The germline gives CDR1 MRHNA, CDR2 SNTAGT. CDR3 length equals 13 residues. Some clones are missing from TCRdb's copy, which holds only in-frame ones; the method was immunoSEQ multiplex PCR. The sample data list about 210,000 clones. The sequencing input was blood. This chain connects TRBV6-4 to TRBJ2-7; D is possibly TRBD1 (6 bases). The receptor was isolated from a woman aged 25 to 39 in good health. The CDR3 sequence is CASRKTVRGEQYF. CDR3 nucleotide sequence: TGTGCCAGCAGGAAAACGGTCAGGGGCGAGCAGTACTTC.